This TCR beta chain was profiled in a study of T cells in Graves' hyperthyroidism and ophthalmopathy. Overall study findings and caveats: Blood samples included most of the expanded thyroid clonotypes exceeding 0.001.

This clonotype was seen ten or more times. Its specificity is unknown. PBMCs were collected from an approximately 9.2 ml volume of fresh peripheral blood. The source material, RNA transcripts, was used to amplify TCR beta CDR3 regions. The TCR CDR3 was amplified in a first-round RT-PCR using the HTBI primer set. In TCRdb, the multiplex PCR reads were re-called with MiXCR into one record per CDR3 protein. The sample gives about 600,000 distinct CDR3 sequences, roughly a sixth of which show up once; more than 3% is in the top ten. The clonotype comes from a woman between 40 and 50 years old with Graves' ophthalmopathy. Input material: blood.

CDR3 loop: CASIELGLAVNEQFF. The CDR3 DNA sequence: TGTGCCAGCATCGAGTTGGGACTAGCGGTCAATGAGCAGTTCTTC. The genes are TRBV6-1 and TRBJ2-1; TRBD2 matches 11 bases. There are 15 residues in the CDR3. V was pared by 7 bases and J by 6 bases, with 8 bases of the junction left unmatched. In germline, CDR1 is MNHNS, CDR2 SASEGT.